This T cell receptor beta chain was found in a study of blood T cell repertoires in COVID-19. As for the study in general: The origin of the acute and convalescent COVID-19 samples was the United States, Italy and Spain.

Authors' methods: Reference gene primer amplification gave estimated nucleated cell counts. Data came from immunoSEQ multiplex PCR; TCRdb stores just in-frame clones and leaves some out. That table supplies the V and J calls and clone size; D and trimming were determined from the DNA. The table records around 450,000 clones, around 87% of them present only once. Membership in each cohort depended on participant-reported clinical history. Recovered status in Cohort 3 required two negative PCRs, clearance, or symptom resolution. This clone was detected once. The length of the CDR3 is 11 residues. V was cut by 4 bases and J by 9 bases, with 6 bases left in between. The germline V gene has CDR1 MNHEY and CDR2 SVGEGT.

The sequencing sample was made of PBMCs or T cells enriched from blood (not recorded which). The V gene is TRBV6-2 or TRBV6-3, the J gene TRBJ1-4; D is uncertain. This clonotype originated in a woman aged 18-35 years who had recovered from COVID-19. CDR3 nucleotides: TGTGCCAGCAGTTCAGGTCAAAAACTGTTTTTT. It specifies CASSSGQKLFF.